Here is one TCR beta chain with its context. Its antigen remains unknown. This sample stems from a study of OX40 agonist ivuxolimab in advanced cancers. For the study at large: Earlier anti-PD-1, anti-PD-L1 or anti-CTLA-4 therapy was permitted; about 38% had received some. General study points: CD4+ and CD8+ blood T cells expanded clonally by week 6 at 0.1 to 3.0 mg/kg. Average numbers of expanded clones were greater in CD8+ T cells than in CD4+.

The table came from immunoSEQ multiplex PCR; TCRdb's copy has only in-frame clones and leaves some out. This table holds about 45,000 clones, just under 95% found once. The receptor was isolated from an adult with an advanced solid tumor such as melanoma, head and neck, liver or kidney cancer. The sequencing used CD4+ or CD8+ T cells sorted from blood, collected in a trial of the OX40 agonist ivuxolimab.

The CDR3 sequence: CSAYDTKLYEQYF. The CDR3 region has the DNA TGCAGCGCCTATGACACGAAACTCTACGAGCAGTACTTC. J is TRBJ2-7 and V is TRBV29-1; D uncertain. The CDR3 loop spans 13 amino acids. Trimming pared 7 bases from V and 3 bases from J, leaving 16 bases between. Per germline, CDR1 SQVTM and CDR2 ANQGSEA.